The 19 T cell receptor beta chains in this list originate from one sample, sequenced in a study of T-cell reconstitution after alpha-beta-depleted transplantation in children. The authors prepared the TCRbeta library with unique molecular identifiers. TCRdb re-derived calls from the PCR reads in MiXCR, one entry per CDR3 protein. The sample lists 550,000 to 600,000 distinct CDR3 sequences, 23% occurring once. The sample was PBMCs, mostly from graft donor cells, taken 360 days after TCRalphabeta/CD19-depleted stem cell transplant. The receptor set was obtained from a boy less than two years old who had a stem cell transplant for acute myeloid leukemia, so the T cells may come from the graft donor.

This clonotype has more than one count but fewer than ten. The rearrangement uses TRBV4-3 and TRBJ2-7; TRBD2 aligns across 7 bases. This CDR3 comprises 14 residues. With 0 bases clipped from V and 2 bases from J, the junction kept 1 base outside the gene matches. Germline lookup yields CDR1 LGHNA and CDR2 YSLEER. The CDR3 DNA is TGCGCCAGCAGCCAAGATGCGGGAGCCTACGAGCAGTACTTC. Protein sequence: CASSQDAGAYEQYF.

V usage is TRBV11-1 and J usage is TRBJ2-1; 10 bases are a match to TRBD2. Germline V gene lookup returns CDR1 SGHAT and CDR2 FQDESV (reference sequence). The CDR3 length is 16 residues. J was trimmed by 7 bases and V by 4 bases; bases with no gene match: 10. CDR3 residues: CASSYEAGGPFNEQFF. The CDR3 DNA is TGTGCCAGCAGCTATGAAGCGGGGGGGCCGTTTAATGAGCAGTTCTTC.

The J gene is TRBJ2-5, the V gene TRBV12-3 or TRBV12-4; 9 bases agree with TRBD2. Trimming cost V 5 bases and J 1 base; bases outside gene matches: 8. The CDR3 length is 16 residues. Here the CDR3 reads CASSTRPGLAQETQYF. CDR3 DNA: TGTGCCAGCAGTACACGACCGGGACTAGCCCAAGAGACCCAGTACTTC.

V is TRBV24-1 and J is TRBJ2-5; D possibly corresponds to TRBD1 (5 bases). CDR3 length: 16 amino acids. V dropped 4 bases and J dropped 3 bases, with 17 bases sitting between them. Germline V gene sequence: CDR1 KGHDR, CDR2 SFDVKD. CDR3 nucleotides: TGTGCCACCAGTGAGGGGCCAGGGTTTGGGGAAGAGACCCAGTACTTC. Translating it yields CATSEGPGFGEETQYF.

This clonotype was recorded many times. This rearrangement joins TRBV25-1 to TRBJ2-1; TRBD1 matches 12 bases. Germline CDR1 and CDR2: MGHDK and SYGVNS. The CDR3 sequence is 14 residues long. V dropped 4 bases and J dropped 8; count of bases not matched to a gene: 3. The CDR3 here is CASSGDRGRDEQFF. CDR3 in DNA: TGTGCCAGCAGTGGGGACAGGGGGCGAGATGAGCAGTTCTTC.

J is TRBJ2-7 and V is TRBV20-1; D remains ambiguous. The CDR3 spans 14 residues. Germline CDR1 and CDR2: DFQATT and SNEGSKA (reference sequence). Deletions cut 0 bases from V and 3 bases from J, with 12 bases between. CDR3 sequence (DNA): TGCAGTGCTAGAGAGGGCAGTAACGTCTACGAGCAGTACTTC. Protein sequence: CSAREGSNVYEQYF.

The chain recombines TRBV6-5 with TRBJ2-7; TRBD1 matches at 8 bases. In germline, CDR1 is MNHEY, CDR2 SVGAGI. The CDR3 is made up of 14 amino acids. The V segment lost 7 bases and the J segment 2 bases; nucleotides outside the gene matches: 7. CDR3 sequence reads: CASIQDREPYEQYV. In DNA form, the CDR3 reads TGTGCCAGCATCCAGGACAGGGAGCCCTACGAGCAGTACGTC.

The chain links TRBV15 to TRBJ2-5, with D perhaps matching TRBD1 (5 bases). Between the trimmed V and J ends, which lost 0 bases and 3 bases, there was a span of 26 bases. This CDR3 contains 20 residues. Germline V gene data show CDR1 as LNHNV and CDR2 as YYDKDF (reference sequence). The CDR3 loop is CATSRDPRTRPARGKETQYF. CDR3 DNA: TGTGCCACCAGCAGAGATCCCCGTACCCGACCTGCTAGGGGAAAAGAGACCCAGTACTTC.

The chain employs TRBV28 and TRBJ2-7; 8 nucleotides align to TRBD2. Germline CDR1 and CDR2: MDHEN and SYDVKM. CDR3 size: 15 residues. V lost 2 bases to trimming and J lost 7 bases; unmatched junction nucleotides: 10. The CDR3: CASSLGAGGPREQYV. The CDR3 DNA sequence: TGTGCCAGCAGTTTAGGGGCGGGGGGCCCCCGAGAGCAGTACGTC.

The rearrangement links TRBV4-2 to TRBJ2-1, with 9 bases that match TRBD1. Germline loops: CDR1 LGHNA, CDR2 YNFKEQ. V was pared by 2 bases and J by 5 bases, with 7 bases of the junction left unmatched. The CDR3 is 16 residues long. Here the CDR3 DNA reads TGTGCCAGCAGCCAATCGGGACAGGGACGGGACAATGAGCAGTTCTTC. The encoded protein is CASSQSGQGRDNEQFF.

In its sample, this clonotype was seen a few times. V usage is TRBV28 and J usage is TRBJ2-7; TRBD1 matches 7 bases. Germline lookup yields CDR1 MDHEN and CDR2 SYDVKM. The CDR3 has 11 amino acids. V shed 10 bases and J 4 bases; nucleotides not matched to a gene: 4. The CDR3 region is CATEGQYEQYV. In DNA form, the CDR3 reads TGTGCCACCGAGGGACAGTACGAGCAGTACGTC.

This chain uses TRBV9 with TRBJ2-2, with D unresolved. The ends were cut back, 1 base at V and 0 bases at J, with 7 bases in the middle. Germline V gene sequence: CDR1 SGDLS, CDR2 YYNGEE. The CDR3 runs 15 residues. The CDR3 is CASSVWSSNTGELFF. The DNA of the CDR3 is TGTGCCAGCAGCGTATGGAGCTCGAACACCGGGGAGCTGTTTTTT. The whole variable domain, filled in from reference TRBV9 and TRBJ2-2, reads DSGVTQTPKHLITATGQRVTLRCSPRSGDLSVYWYQQSLDQGLQFLIQYYNGEERAKGNILERFSAQQFPDLHSELNLSSLELGDSALYFCASSVWSSNTGELFFGEGSRLTVL.

The chain uses TRBV5-1 and TRBJ1-1; tentatively, D is TRBD1 (5 bases). The length of the CDR3 is 14 residues. Looked up from germline, CDR1 is SGHRS and CDR2 is YFSETQ. Trimming shortened V by 6 bases and J by 0 bases, and 12 bases separated the two germline ends. The CDR3 DNA follows: TGCGCCAGCACAAGGGACGGAATGAACACTGAAGCTTTCTTT. Translating it yields CASTRDGMNTEAFF.

This clonotype has just a few counts. V usage is TRBV10-3 and J usage is TRBJ1-5, with 8 bases lining up with TRBD1. V shed 10 bases, J shed 0 bases, and the junction held 5 bases outside the gene matches. CDR1 and CDR2 from the germline V gene are ENHRY and SYGVKD. The CDR3 has 14 amino acids. DNA for the CDR3: TGTGCCACCATGGGACAGGATAGCAATCAGCCCCAGCATTTT. Translated: CATMGQDSNQPQHF.

This clonotype was recorded at least ten times. V and J are TRBV28 and TRBJ2-3, with D tentatively TRBD1 or TRBD2 (6 bases each). This CDR3 region has 18 residues. Deletions cut 5 bases from V and 4 bases from J, with 25 bases between. Germline V lookup: CDR1 MDHEN, CDR2 SYDVKM. The CDR3 nucleotides read TGTGCCAGCAGTCTCTACCCCATGGGGGGCGATTCACCAGATACGCAGTATTTT. This gives the protein CASSLYPMGGDSPDTQYF.

This chain links TRBV20-1 with TRBJ2-3; possibly TRBD1 for D (6 bases). This CDR3 comprises 14 residues. The ends were cut back, 4 bases at V and 0 bases at J, with 11 bases in the middle. The germline V gene encodes CDR1 DFQATT and CDR2 SNEGSKA (reference sequence). This CDR3 is CSAKQGYSTDTQYF. The CDR3 region has the DNA TGCAGTGCTAAACAGGGTTATAGCACAGATACGCAGTATTTT.

The rearrangement uses TRBV14 and TRBJ2-1; tentatively, D is TRBD1 (6 bases). CDR1 and CDR2 from the germline V gene are SGHDN and FVKESK. Deletions cut 4 bases from V and 7 bases from J, with 14 bases between. The CDR3 is made up of 14 amino acids. CDR3 sequence: CASSRGQGWNEQFF. DNA of the CDR3: TGTGCCAGCAGCCGCGGTCAGGGGTGGAATGAGCAGTTCTTC.

This clonotype was counted many times. This chain connects TRBV29-1 to TRBJ1-2, with TRBD1 as a possible D gene (6 bases). V was pared by 1 base and J by 8 bases, with 17 bases between. Germline V gene data show CDR1 as SQVTM and CDR2 as ANQGSEA. The length of the CDR3 is 14 residues. The CDR3 region is CSVEGTAEYNGYTF. CDR3 sequence (DNA): TGCAGCGTTGAAGGGACAGCCGAGTACAACGGCTACACCTTC.

This clonotype was counted a few times. The V call is TRBV15, the J call TRBJ1-5, with TRBD1 matching 7 bases. The J segment lost 3 bases and the V segment lost 3 bases, leaving 5 bases of the junction unmatched. CDR1 is LNHNV, CDR2 YYDKDF, per germline (reference sequence). This CDR3 has 15 amino acids. The CDR3 region is CATSSRTGANQPQHF. CDR3 DNA sequence: TGTGCCACCAGCAGTCGAACAGGGGCCAATCAGCCCCAGCATTTT.